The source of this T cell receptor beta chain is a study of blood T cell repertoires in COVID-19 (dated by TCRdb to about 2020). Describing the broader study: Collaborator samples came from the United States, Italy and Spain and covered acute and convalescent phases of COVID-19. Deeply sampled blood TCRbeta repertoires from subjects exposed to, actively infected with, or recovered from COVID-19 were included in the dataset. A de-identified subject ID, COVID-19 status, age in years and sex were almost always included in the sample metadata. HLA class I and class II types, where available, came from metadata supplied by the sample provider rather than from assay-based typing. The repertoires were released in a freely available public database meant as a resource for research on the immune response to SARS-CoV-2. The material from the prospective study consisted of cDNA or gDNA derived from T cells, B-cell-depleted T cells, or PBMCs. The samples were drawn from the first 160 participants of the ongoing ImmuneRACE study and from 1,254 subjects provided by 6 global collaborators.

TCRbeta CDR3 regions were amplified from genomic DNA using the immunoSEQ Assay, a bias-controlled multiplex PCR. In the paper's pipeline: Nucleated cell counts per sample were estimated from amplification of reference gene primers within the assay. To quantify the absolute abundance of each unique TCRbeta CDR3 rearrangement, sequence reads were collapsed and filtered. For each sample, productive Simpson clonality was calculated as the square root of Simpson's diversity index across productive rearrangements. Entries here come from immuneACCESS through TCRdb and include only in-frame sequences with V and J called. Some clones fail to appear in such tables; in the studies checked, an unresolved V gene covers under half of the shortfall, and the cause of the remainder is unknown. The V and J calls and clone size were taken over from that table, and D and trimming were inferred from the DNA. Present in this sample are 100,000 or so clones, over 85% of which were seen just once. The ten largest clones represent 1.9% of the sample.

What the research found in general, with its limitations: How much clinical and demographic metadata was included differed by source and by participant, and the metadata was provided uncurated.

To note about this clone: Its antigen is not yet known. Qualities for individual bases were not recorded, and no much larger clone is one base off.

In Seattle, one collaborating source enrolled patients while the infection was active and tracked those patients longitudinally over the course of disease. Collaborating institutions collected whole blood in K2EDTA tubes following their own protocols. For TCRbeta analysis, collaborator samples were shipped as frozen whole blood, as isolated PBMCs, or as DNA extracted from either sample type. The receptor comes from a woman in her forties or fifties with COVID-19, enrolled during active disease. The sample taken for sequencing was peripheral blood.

The CDR3 has the sequence CASSYSPNYGYTF. The DNA is as follows: TGTGCCAGCAGTTATAGTCCTAACTATGGCTACACCTTC. The V and J genes are TRBV6-2 or TRBV6-3 and TRBJ1-2, with an unclear D gene assignment. V loses 3 bases, J loses 0 bases, and the germline ends lie 5 bases apart. There are 13 amino acids in the CDR3, from cysteine to phenylalanine inclusive. Only the CDR3 portion is preserved as DNA: 39 bases, with reading frame beginning at the first base. The germline V gene gives CDR1 as MNHEY and CDR2 as SVGEGT.